Shown below are 20 T cell receptor beta chains from a single sample sequenced in a study of cytomegalovirus exposure and HLA in healthy donors. Vbeta (60) and Jbeta (13) primers were used in the PCR. The repertoire was sequenced with immunoSEQ multiplex PCR; TCRdb's copy has only in-frame clones and lacks some. The table has 150,000 to 200,000 clones, approximately 78% seen once; the top ten hold around 9%. Specimen: PBMCs. The source of these receptors is a male donor in good health and CMV-seropositive.

The count of this clone is one. V and J are TRBV6-5 and TRBJ2-1; TRBD1 agrees at 8 bases. The CDR3 covers 14 residues. CDR1 is MNHEY, CDR2 SVGAGI, per germline. V trimming: 4 bases; J trimming: 7 bases; junction bases outside the gene matches: 6. The CDR3 DNA is TGTGCCAGCAGTTTGGACAGGGTGGCGAATGAGCAGTTCTTC. Its protein product is CASSLDRVANEQFF.

The chain has TRBV7-8 and TRBJ1-6, with 7 bases matching TRBD1. Germline V gene lookup returns CDR1 SGHVS and CDR2 FQNEAQ. The junction had 7 bases not matched to a gene; V was cut back by 4 bases and J by 10 bases. The CDR3 totals 14 residues. The DNA for the CDR3 is TGTGCCAGCAGCTCCGGGACAGCCTCATCACCCCTCCACTTT. It translates to CASSSGTASSPLHF.

The chain carries TRBV30 and TRBJ1-2; weak D call: TRBD1 (5 bases). V lost 5 bases and J lost 8, with 12 bases in between. This CDR3 is built from 11 residues. Germline-derived CDR1 and CDR2 are GTSNPN and SVGIG (reference sequence). CDR3 loop: CAWRGYEGYTF. Here the CDR3 DNA reads TGTGCCTGGCGGGGGTACGAGGGCTACACCTTC.

Remarks on this clone: Mismatch with germline at one junction end may stem from a read error. The chain employs TRBV7-9 and TRBJ2-6, with D perhaps TRBD1 (6 bases). CDR1 and CDR2 (germline): SEHNR, FQNEAQ (reference sequence). CDR3 size: 19 residues. The CDR3 DNA reads TGTGCCAGCAGTAAGGATCCCGGACAGAAAAGAGCTGGGGCCAACGGCCTGACTTTC. Amino acid sequence: CASSKDPGQKRAGANGLTF.

The genes are TRBV6-6 and TRBJ1-5; D not certain. Germline-derived CDR1 and CDR2 are MNHNY and SVGAGI (reference sequence). This CDR3 region has 12 residues. V lost 2 bases, J lost 4 bases, and 3 bases lay in between. CDR3 DNA sequence: TGTGCCAGCAGTTACGCGAATCAGCCCCAGCATTTT. Protein product: CASSYANQPQHF.

This rearrangement joins TRBV6-6 to TRBJ2-5, with TRBD2 matching 13 bases. Per the germline V gene, CDR1 is MNHNY and CDR2 is SVGAGI (reference sequence). The V and J ends lost 6 bases and 5 bases, in that order; junction bases with no gene match: 3. This CDR3 is built from 14 residues. The CDR3 DNA sequence: TGTGCCAGCAGACTAGCGGGAGGGCGGGAGACCCAGTACTTC. Protein sequence: CASRLAGGRETQYF.

This clone was found once. The CDR3 sequence is CASSPPSQGYGYTF. CDR3 bases: TGTGCCAGCTCACCGCCATCACAGGGATATGGCTACACCTTC. The V and J genes are TRBV18 and TRBJ1-2, with D perhaps matching TRBD1 (6 bases). Germline V gives CDR1 KGHSH, CDR2 LQKENI. Trimming took 3 bases from V and 5 from J, leaving 13 bases between them. There are 14 residues in the CDR3.

This clone was recorded a few times. The chain couples TRBV6-4 to TRBJ1-2, with 7 bases matching TRBD1. CDR1 and CDR2 (germline): MRHNA, SNTAGT. After removal of 1 base from V and 8 bases from J, the junction contained 7 bases not matched to a gene. The CDR3 length is 14 residues. The CDR3 region has the DNA TGTGCCAGCAGTGACTTACCACAGGGGACCGGCTACACCTTC. Protein product: CASSDLPQGTGYTF.

The V call is TRBV30, the J call TRBJ2-5, with D possibly being TRBD2 (6 bases). The DNA end is more similar to TRBJ2-7, so the J call may be wrong. Germline assignment: CDR1 GTSNPN and CDR2 SVGIG (reference sequence). The CDR3 has 13 residues. In DNA, the CDR3 is TGTGCCTGGAGTTACGGGAGCTCCTACGAGCAGTACTTC. Residues: CAWSYGSSYEQYF.

This chain joins TRBV6-5 and TRBJ1-4; D perhaps matches TRBD1 (6 bases). Germline values: CDR1 MNHEY, CDR2 SVGAGI. The CDR3 loop spans 15 amino acids. Between the trimmed V and J ends, which lost 4 bases and 0 bases, there was a span of 9 bases. The CDR3 DNA reads TGTGCCAGCAGTTGGACAGTTGCAACTAATGAAAAACTGTTTTTT. The encoded protein is CASSWTVATNEKLFF.

On this clone: The junction differs from germline at one of its ends, possibly a read error. The V gene is TRBV7-9, the J gene TRBJ2-4; TRBD1 matches 8 bases. Germline V lookup: CDR1 SEHNR, CDR2 FQNEAQ (reference sequence). The CDR3 spans 16 residues. The CDR3 DNA reads as TGTGCCAGCAGCTCCCGTGGACAGGGCTTCCAAAACAGTCAGTACTTC. This encodes CASSSRGQGFQNSQYF.

The chain is built from TRBV7-2 and TRBJ2-7; TRBD2 matches 14 bases. The V and J ends lost 1 base and 7 bases, in that order; junction bases with no gene match: 0. Germline CDR1 is SGHTA and CDR2 is FQGNSA. The CDR3 has 14 amino acids. The CDR3, as DNA: TGTGCCAGCAGCTTAGGACTAGCGGGAGGGGAGCAGTACTTC. Residues: CASSLGLAGGEQYF.

This chain joins TRBV5-1 and TRBJ2-7; possibly TRBD1 for D (5 bases). The CDR3 loop spans 14 amino acids. Trimming removed 5 bases at V and 1 base at J, with 13 bases between. The germline CDR1 and CDR2 sequences are SGHRS and YFSETQ. CDR3 in DNA: TGCGCCAGCAGTGTCAGGGAACTTTCCTACGAGCAGTACTTC. It encodes CASSVRELSYEQYF.

The chain links TRBV7-9 to TRBJ1-4, with D tentatively TRBD1 (6 bases). Germline V gene sequence: CDR1 SEHNR, CDR2 FQNEAQ (reference sequence). Trimming pared 6 bases from V and 8 bases from J, leaving 19 bases between. CDR3 length: 15 amino acids. CDR3 loop: CASRPPTGLGEKLFF. The CDR3 region has the DNA TGTGCCAGCAGGCCCCCGACAGGCCTGGGGGAAAAACTGTTTTTT.

The gene calls are TRBV4-3 and TRBJ2-7, with a weak D call TRBD2 (5 bases). Germline V CDR1 and CDR2: LGHNA, YSLEER. Deletions cut 1 base from V and 3 bases from J, with 19 bases between. CDR3 size: 17 residues. The CDR3 is CASSQGSAGGLFYEQYF. CDR3 in DNA: TGCGCCAGCAGCCAAGGCTCCGCAGGCGGACTTTTCTACGAGCAGTACTTC.

In DNA, the CDR3 is TGTGCCAGCAGCCCCGGGACTACGAACGAGCAGTACTTC. Protein product: CASSPGTTNEQYF. The J gene is TRBJ2-7, the V gene TRBV11-2, with 7 bases matching TRBD2. This CDR3 has 13 amino acids. Germline loops: CDR1 SGHAT, CDR2 FQNNGV. V shed 5 bases and J 5 bases; nucleotides not matched to a gene: 6.

The J gene is TRBJ1-2, the V gene TRBV29-1; tentatively, D is TRBD1 (5 bases). The CDR3 loop spans 12 amino acids. Germline values: CDR1 SQVTM, CDR2 ANQGSEA. V was clipped by 3 bases and J by 6 bases, with 11 bases between them. CDR3 residues: CSVEGGVDGYTF. The CDR3 nucleotides are TGCAGCGTTGAGGGGGGTGTGGATGGCTACACCTTC.

This sequence joins TRBV11-2 and TRBJ2-5; TRBD1 matches 8 bases. The J call is doubtful: the DNA matches TRBJ2-7 better. This CDR3 is built from 17 residues. Germline CDR1 SGHAT, CDR2 FQNNGV. CDR3 protein: CASSLEMFGQGGYEQYF. The DNA for the CDR3 is TGTGCCAGCAGCTTAGAGATGTTCGGACAGGGTGGTTACGAGCAGTACTTC.

The V call is TRBV7-2, the J call TRBJ1-2; 7 bases map to TRBD1. CDR1 and CDR2 from the germline V gene are SGHTA and FQGNSA. With V trimmed by 7 bases and J by 3 bases, 11 bases remained unmatched. The CDR3 loop spans 15 amino acids. The CDR3 spells CASTSMTGIDYGYTF. The CDR3 DNA sequence: TGTGCCAGCACCTCTATGACAGGGATCGACTATGGCTACACCTTC.

This chain connects TRBV19 to TRBJ2-1; perhaps TRBD1 as D (5 bases). CDR3 length: 15 residues. Deletions cut 3 bases from V and 2 bases from J, with 11 bases between. Germline V lookup: CDR1 LNHDA, CDR2 SQIVND (reference sequence). CDR3 DNA sequence: TGTGCCAGTAGTATGAAGGGGTCTGCCTACAATGAGCAGTTCTTC. Protein sequence: CASSMKGSAYNEQFF. The whole variable domain, filled in from reference TRBV19 and TRBJ2-1, reads DGGITQSPKYLFRKEGQNVTLSCEQNLNHDAMYWYRQDPGQGLRLIYYSQIVNDFQKGDIAEGYSVSREKKESFPLTVTSAQKNPTAFYLCASSMKGSAYNEQFFGPGTRLTVL.